This record looks at one T cell receptor beta chain sequence and its context. This record comes from a study of OX40 agonist ivuxolimab in advanced cancers. The V segment lost 4 bases and the J segment 5 bases; nucleotides outside the gene matches: 9. This CDR3 contains 15 residues. Looked up from germline, CDR1 is SGDLS and CDR2 is YYNGEE. TCRdb's table, derived via immunoSEQ multiplex PCR, lists solely in-frame clones and lacks some. The sample contains 60,000 to 75,000 clones, 87% of which appear only once. The sequence was obtained from an adult with an advanced solid tumor such as melanoma, head and neck, liver or kidney cancer. Material: CD4+ or CD8+ T cells sorted from blood, obtained in a trial of the OX40 agonist ivuxolimab. The genes are TRBV9 and TRBJ2-7; TRBD1 matches 10 bases. CDR3 amino acids: CASSPQGQGFHEQYF. The CDR3 DNA reads TGTGCCAGCAGCCCCCAGGGACAGGGGTTCCACGAGCAGTACTTC.